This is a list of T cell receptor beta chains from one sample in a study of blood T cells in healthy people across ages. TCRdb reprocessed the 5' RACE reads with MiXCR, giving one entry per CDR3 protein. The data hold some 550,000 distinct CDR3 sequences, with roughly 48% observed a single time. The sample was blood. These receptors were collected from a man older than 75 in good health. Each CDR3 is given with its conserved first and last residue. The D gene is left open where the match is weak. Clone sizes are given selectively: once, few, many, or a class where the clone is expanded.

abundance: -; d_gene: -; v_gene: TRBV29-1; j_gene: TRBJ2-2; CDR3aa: CSSSGLNTGELFF; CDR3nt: TGCAGCTCCAGCGGGCTGAACACCGGGGAGCTGTTTTTT
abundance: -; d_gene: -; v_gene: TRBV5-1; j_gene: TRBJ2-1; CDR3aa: CASSFDPVPNYNEQFF; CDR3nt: TGCGCCAGCAGCTTCGATCCGGTACCGAACTACAATGAGCAGTTCTTC
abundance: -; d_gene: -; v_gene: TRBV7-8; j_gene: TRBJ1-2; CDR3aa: CASSPRVGAYGYTF; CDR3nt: TGTGCCAGCAGCCCCAGGGTCGGGGCCTATGGCTACACCTTC
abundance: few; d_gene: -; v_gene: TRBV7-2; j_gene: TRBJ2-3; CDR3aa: CASSSGDTDTDTQYF; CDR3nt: TGTGCCAGCAGTTCAGGGGACACCGACACAGATACGCAGTATTTT
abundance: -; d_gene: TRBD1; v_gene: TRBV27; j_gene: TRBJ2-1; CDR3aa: CASSWSPGQGTYNEQFF; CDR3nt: TGTGCCAGCAGTTGGTCCCCGGGACAGGGAACCTACAATGAGCAGTTCTTC
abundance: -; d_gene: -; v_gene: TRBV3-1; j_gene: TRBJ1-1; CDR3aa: CASSQGWSGEVAFF; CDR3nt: TGTGCCAGCAGCCAAGGATGGTCAGGGGAGGTGGCTTTCTTT
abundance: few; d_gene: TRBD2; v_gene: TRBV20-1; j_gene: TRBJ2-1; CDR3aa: CSAGTSGTYNEQFF; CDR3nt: TGCAGTGCTGGGACTAGCGGGACCTACAATGAGCAGTTCTTC
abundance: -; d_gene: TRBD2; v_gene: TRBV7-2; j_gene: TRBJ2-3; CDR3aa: CASSSLADYTDTQYF; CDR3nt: TGTGCCAGCAGCTCGCTAGCGGACTACACAGATACGCAGTATTTT
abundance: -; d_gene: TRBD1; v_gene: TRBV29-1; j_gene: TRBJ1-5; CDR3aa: CSAGTGDQPQHF; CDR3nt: TGCAGCGCTGGGACAGGGGATCAGCCCCAGCATTTT
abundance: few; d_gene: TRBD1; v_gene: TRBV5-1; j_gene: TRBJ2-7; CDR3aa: CASSKGQVTYEQYF; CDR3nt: TGCGCCAGCAGCAAGGGACAGGTGACCTACGAGCAGTACTTC
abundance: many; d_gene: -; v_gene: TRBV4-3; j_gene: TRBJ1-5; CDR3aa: CASSQDVNGNQPQHF; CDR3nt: TGCGCCAGCAGCCAAGATGTTAACGGCAATCAGCCCCAGCATTTT
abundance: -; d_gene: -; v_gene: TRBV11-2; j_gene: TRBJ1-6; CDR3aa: CASSSERAYNSPLHF; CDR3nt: TGTGCCAGCAGCTCGGAGAGAGCCTATAATTCACCCCTCCACTTT
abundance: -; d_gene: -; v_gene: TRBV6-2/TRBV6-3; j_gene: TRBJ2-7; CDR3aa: CASSPLGEQYF; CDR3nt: TGTGCCAGCAGCCCCCTAGGCGAGCAGTACTTC
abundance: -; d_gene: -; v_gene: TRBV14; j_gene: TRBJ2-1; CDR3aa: CASALGAGREYNEQFF; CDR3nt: TGTGCCAGCGCTCTGGGTGCCGGCCGGGAATACAATGAGCAGTTCTTC
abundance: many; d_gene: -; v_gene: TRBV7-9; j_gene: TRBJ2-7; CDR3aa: CASSLAGGGAGYEQYF; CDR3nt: TGTGCCAGCAGCTTAGCGGGTGGAGGGGCGGGCTACGAGCAGTACTTC
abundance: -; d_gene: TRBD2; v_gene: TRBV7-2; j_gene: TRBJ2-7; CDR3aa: CASSLLAGEPYEQYF; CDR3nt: TGTGCCAGCAGCTTACTAGCGGGAGAACCCTACGAGCAGTACTTC